The 7 T cell receptor beta chains reported below all come from one sample, sequenced in a study of cytomegalovirus exposure and HLA in healthy donors. 60 Vbeta and 13 Jbeta primers were used in PCR. Clones were read by immunoSEQ multiplex PCR, and TCRdb kept only the in-frame ones, dropping some. The sample records about 67,000 clones, around 67% being singletons. Sequencing was done on a sample of PBMCs. These receptor sequences come from a woman in her thirties in good health and CMV-seronegative.

V gene TRBV7-3 combines with J gene TRBJ2-5, with D maybe TRBD2 (5 bases). Per germline, CDR1 SGHTA and CDR2 FQGTGA. The CDR3 sequence is 14 residues long. Trimming shortened V by 2 bases and J by 4 bases, and 11 bases separated the two germline ends. In DNA form, the CDR3 reads TGTGCCAGCAGCTTACACGGAGGTTCAGAGACCCAGTACTTC. Translated: CASSLHGGSETQYF. The entire variable domain, with the rest obtained from reference TRBV7-3 and TRBJ2-5, is as follows: GAGVSQTPSNKVTEKGKYVELRCDPISGHTALYWYRQSLGQGPEFLIYFQGTGAADDSGLPNDRFFAVRPEGSVSTLKIQRTERGDSAVYLCASSLHGGSETQYFGPGTRLLVL.

V and J are TRBV18 and TRBJ2-7; D is possibly TRBD1 (6 bases). From germline, CDR1 is KGHSH and CDR2 LQKENI. The CDR3 consists of 16 residues. The V end was cut by 4 bases, the J end by 6 bases, with 22 bases between. CDR3 DNA sequence: TGTGCCAGCTCACGAGTCCCGGCAGGGGTCGGCGGCGAGCAGTACTTC. Translating it yields CASSRVPAGVGGEQYF.

This clone came up once. The chain is built from TRBV19 and TRBJ2-3; 7 positions agree with TRBD1. CDR3 length: 15 residues. The V gene end was trimmed by 6 bases and the J gene end by 4 bases; junction bases not matched to a gene: 10. Germline CDR1 is LNHDA and CDR2 is SQIVND (reference sequence). In DNA form, the CDR3 reads TGTGCCAGTAGGAGTAAGGGGGCCAGGGCAGATACGCAGTATTTT. As protein: CASRSKGARADTQYF.

This rearrangement joins TRBV5-5 to TRBJ1-1, with a weak D call TRBD1 (5 bases). The germline gives CDR1 SGHKS, CDR2 YYEKEE (reference sequence). The CDR3 is made up of 13 amino acids. The V end was cut by 1 base, the J end by 4 bases, with 8 bases between. CDR3 nucleotides: TGTGCCAGCAGCTTGCAGGGATCCACTGAAGCTTTCTTT. Translated: CASSLQGSTEAFF.

This clone appeared a single time. This chain joins TRBV2 and TRBJ2-3, with TRBD1 matching over 9 bases. The length of the CDR3 is 17 residues. Germline-derived CDR1 and CDR2 are SNHLY and FYNNEI. The V gene end was trimmed by 0 bases and the J gene end by 0 bases; junction bases not matched to a gene: 4. CDR3 residues: CASSEARGQGSTDTQYF. The CDR3 DNA sequence: TGTGCCAGCAGTGAAGCGCGGGGACAGGGAAGCACAGATACGCAGTATTTT.

The chain employs TRBV7-3 and TRBJ1-1; TRBD1 aligns across 8 bases. The germline V gene encodes CDR1 SGHTA and CDR2 FQGTGA. V lost 5 bases to trimming and J lost 10 bases; unmatched junction nucleotides: 6. This CDR3 is 12 amino acids long. CDR3 protein: CASSIWTGRAFF. CDR3 sequence (DNA): TGTGCCAGCAGCATATGGACAGGGAGAGCTTTCTTT.

The chain joins TRBV5-5 to TRBJ2-3, with 9 bases matching TRBD2. V gave up 2 bases and J gave up 2 bases; unmatched junction bases: 6. The CDR3 has 16 amino acids. CDR1 and CDR2 from the germline V gene are SGHKS and YYEKEE (reference sequence). The chain's CDR3 is CASSFGRTSDTDTQYF. CDR3 in DNA: TGTGCCAGCAGCTTCGGTAGGACTAGCGACACAGATACGCAGTATTTT.